One and the same sample provided the 8 T cell receptor beta chains below, sequenced in a study of spatial heterogeneity in lung cancer. Study findings and constraints: Tumor mutation count correlated with how many alpha and beta TCRs expanded intratumorally.

In TCRdb, the 5' RACE reads were re-called with MiXCR into one record per CDR3 protein. The table records 100,000 to 110,000 distinct CDR3 sequences, approximately 4.7% of them present only once. What these receptors recognize is not known. Time point indicated: sample taken at primary tumor resection. The sample was lung tumor tissue, taken at surgery. These receptors were obtained from a male donor with early-stage non-small cell lung cancer.

This clonotype appeared many times. This sequence joins TRBV6-6 and TRBJ1-3, with 7 bases fitting TRBD1. J was trimmed by 0 bases and V by 5 bases; bases with no gene match: 7. The CDR3 consists of 16 residues. Looked up from germline, CDR1 is MNHNY and CDR2 is SVGAGI (reference sequence). CDR3 nucleotides: TGTGCCAGCAGTGTATTACAGGGGAACTCTGGAAACACCATATATTTT. Encoded protein: CASSVLQGNSGNTIYF.

The V gene is TRBV19, the J gene TRBJ1-2; 7 bases line up with TRBD1. Germline V CDR1 and CDR2: LNHDA, SQIVND (reference sequence). The CDR3 is 15 amino acids. The trim removed 6 bases at V and 3 bases at J, leaving 10 bases unmatched. The CDR3 DNA reads TGTGCCAGTAGCCCCGGGACAGCAGACGACTATGGCTACACCTTC. Protein sequence: CASSPGTADDYGYTF.

This clonotype occurred many times. The CDR3 here is CAISDQEETQYF. The CDR3 DNA is TGTGCCATCAGTGACCAAGAAGAGACCCAGTACTTC. The chain carries TRBV10-3 and TRBJ2-5; D is uncertain. The CDR3 length is 12 residues. The germline V gene encodes CDR1 ENHRY and CDR2 SYGVKD. V gave up 3 bases and J gave up 3 bases, with 5 bases separating them.

This clonotype was observed at least ten times. The chain carries TRBV6-6 and TRBJ2-1; TRBD2 matches at 11 bases. Germline CDR1 and CDR2: MNHNY and SVGAGI (reference sequence). The J segment lost 7 bases and the V segment lost 5 bases, leaving 4 bases of the junction unmatched. This CDR3 is built from 14 residues. CDR3 in DNA: TGTGCCAGCAGTCCTACTAGCGGGAGAAATGAGCAGTTCTTC. This codes for CASSPTSGRNEQFF.

A few counts support this clonotype. The V and J genes are TRBV28 and TRBJ2-5, with 11 bases fitting TRBD2. The CDR3 runs 18 residues. Germline V lookup: CDR1 MDHEN, CDR2 SYDVKM. The junction had 16 bases not matched to a gene; V was cut back by 5 bases and J by 5 bases. As DNA, the CDR3 is TGTGCCAGCAGTCCCAGTATTCTAGCGGGAGGAAAAAGGGAGACCCAGTACTTC. This codes for CASSPSILAGGKRETQYF.

V is TRBV2 and J is TRBJ2-7; D gene ambiguous. The CDR3 runs 14 residues. V lost 7 bases and J 0 bases, leaving 13 bases between the germline ends. Germline CDR1 and CDR2: SNHLY and FYNNEI. The DNA for the CDR3 is TGTGCCAGCATGGGAACGGGTTCCTCCTACGAGCAGTACTTC. This translates into CASMGTGSSYEQYF.

With respect to this clonotype: The junction does not match germline at one end; this may be a read error. V is TRBV4-1 and J is TRBJ2-7; D is possibly TRBD1 (6 bases). The CDR3 is made up of 15 amino acids. CDR1 and CDR2 (germline): MGHRA, YSYEKL. DNA of the CDR3: TGTGCCAGCAGCCAAGTCTCGCAGGGGATACACGAGCAGTACTTC. It encodes CASSQVSQGIHEQYF.

This clonotype occurred many times. The genes are TRBV20-1 and TRBJ2-5; TRBD1 or TRBD2 may be the D gene (6 bases each). The CDR3 spans 14 residues. CDR1 DFQATT and CDR2 SNEGSKA come from the germline V gene (reference sequence). Trimming stripped 3 bases from V and 0 bases from J, with 11 bases between. CDR3 DNA sequence: TGCAGTGCTAGTTTCCGGGGGCACCAAGAGACCCAGTACTTC. This encodes CSASFRGHQETQYF.